This TCR beta chain was retrieved from a study of human thymus T cells. About this clone itself: The antigen remains unidentified.

Regarding the study as a whole: What related research reported was that thymic repertoires overlapped highly among unrelated individuals.

Produced via immunoSEQ multiplex PCR; TCRdb's table is partial and in-frame only. The sample lists approximately 71,000 clones, 95% occurring once. It was from resections taken during corrective heart surgery that the thymus tissue came. The CDR3 totals 16 residues. The germline V gene encodes CDR1 SGHRS and CDR2 YFSETQ. With 4 bases clipped from V and 7 bases from J, the junction kept 13 bases outside the gene matches. The TCR comes from a girl less than two years old with a congenital heart defect but otherwise immunologically healthy. The sequencing input was thymus tissue. This chain joins TRBV5-1 and TRBJ2-1; the match to TRBD2 covers 8 bases. The chain's CDR3 is CASSPPRGEGRNEQFF. As DNA, the CDR3 is TGCGCCAGCAGCCCCCCGCGGGGGGAGGGCCGGAATGAGCAGTTCTTC.